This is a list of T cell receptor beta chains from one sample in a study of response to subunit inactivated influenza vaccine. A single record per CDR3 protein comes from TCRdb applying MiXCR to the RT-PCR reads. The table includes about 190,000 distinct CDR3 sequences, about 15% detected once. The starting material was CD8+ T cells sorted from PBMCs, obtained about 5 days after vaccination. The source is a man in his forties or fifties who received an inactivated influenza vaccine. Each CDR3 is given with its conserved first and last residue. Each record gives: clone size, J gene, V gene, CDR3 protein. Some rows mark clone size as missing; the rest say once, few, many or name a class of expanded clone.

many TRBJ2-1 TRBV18 CASSPGLAGASSYNEQFF
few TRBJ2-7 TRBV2 CASSEATGTYYEQYF
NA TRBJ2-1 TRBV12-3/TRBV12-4 CASSVPGGYNEQFF
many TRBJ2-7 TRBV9 CASSVGVAGGYEQYF
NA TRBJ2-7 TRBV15 CATSRDRTSRTYEQYF
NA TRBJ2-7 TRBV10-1 CASSEFPGVGEQYF
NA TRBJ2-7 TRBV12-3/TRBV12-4 CASRKTGGFHEQYF
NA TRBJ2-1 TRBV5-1 CASSLPKPGQGALNEQFF
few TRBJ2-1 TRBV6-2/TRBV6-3 CASTGLAAYNEQFF
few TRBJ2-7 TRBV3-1 CASSQGSWMDIYEQYF
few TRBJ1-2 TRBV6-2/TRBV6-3 CASSYLGSPGYTF
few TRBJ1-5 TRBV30 CAWSDSFSGPQHF
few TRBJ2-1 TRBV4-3 CASSQDRLAGFYNEQFF
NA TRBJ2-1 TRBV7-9 CASDTGIGYNEQFF
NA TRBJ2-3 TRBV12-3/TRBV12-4 CASSLGTSDTDTQYF
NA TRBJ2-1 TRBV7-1 CASSSLTGLAGGGGLGVDEQFF
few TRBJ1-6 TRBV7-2 CASSFTPPNSPLHF
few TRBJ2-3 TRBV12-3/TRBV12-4 CASSSSTSGVGETNTQYF
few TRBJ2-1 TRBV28 CASSSTIAGFSYNEQFF
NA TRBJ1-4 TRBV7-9 CASSDSLQGEEKLFF
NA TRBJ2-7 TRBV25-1 CASSEYIQGSYEQYF
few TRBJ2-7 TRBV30 CAWLAPTGHEQYF
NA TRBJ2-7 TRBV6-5 CASSPDQLEQYF
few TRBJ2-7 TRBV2 CASTESSYEQYF
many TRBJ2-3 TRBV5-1 CASSSLGAGASDTQYF
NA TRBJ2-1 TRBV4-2 CASSQERDLFTNEQFF
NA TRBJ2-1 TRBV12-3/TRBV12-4 CASSASSGHYNEQFF
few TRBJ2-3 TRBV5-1 CASAEGPPDTQYF
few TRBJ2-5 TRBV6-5 CASSYSEGAETQYF
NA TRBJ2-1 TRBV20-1 CSARNPFSYSYNEQFF
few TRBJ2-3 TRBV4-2 CASSRPPQYF
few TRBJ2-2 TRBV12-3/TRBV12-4 CASTSPGGELFF
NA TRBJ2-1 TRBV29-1 CSTRTAYEQFF
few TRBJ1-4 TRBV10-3 CATAAGEKLFF
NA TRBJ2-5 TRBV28 CASAGTERHETQYF
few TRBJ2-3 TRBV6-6 CASTSAGADTQYF
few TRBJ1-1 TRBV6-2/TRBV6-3 CASSYSGSQNTEAFF
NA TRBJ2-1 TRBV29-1 CSVRWTYNEQFF
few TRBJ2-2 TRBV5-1 CASRNPGLAGVHTGELFF
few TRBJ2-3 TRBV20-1 CSARGILAGYTDTQYF
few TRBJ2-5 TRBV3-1 CASSQDTEGKRTQYF
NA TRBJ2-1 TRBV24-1 CATSARLAAYNEQFF